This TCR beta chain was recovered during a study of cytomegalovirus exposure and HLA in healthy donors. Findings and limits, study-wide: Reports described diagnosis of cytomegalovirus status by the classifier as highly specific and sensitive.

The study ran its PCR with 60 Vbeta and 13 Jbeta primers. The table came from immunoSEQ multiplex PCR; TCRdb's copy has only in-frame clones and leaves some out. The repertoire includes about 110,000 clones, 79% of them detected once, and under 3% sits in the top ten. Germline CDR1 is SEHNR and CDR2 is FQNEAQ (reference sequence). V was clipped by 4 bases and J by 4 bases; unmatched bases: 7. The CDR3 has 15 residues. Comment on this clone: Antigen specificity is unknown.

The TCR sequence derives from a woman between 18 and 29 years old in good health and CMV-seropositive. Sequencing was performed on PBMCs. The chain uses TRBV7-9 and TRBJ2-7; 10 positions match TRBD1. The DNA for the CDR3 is TGTGCCAGCAGCTCCTCGACAGGGGGCTTTTACGAGCAGTACTTC. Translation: CASSSSTGGFYEQYF.